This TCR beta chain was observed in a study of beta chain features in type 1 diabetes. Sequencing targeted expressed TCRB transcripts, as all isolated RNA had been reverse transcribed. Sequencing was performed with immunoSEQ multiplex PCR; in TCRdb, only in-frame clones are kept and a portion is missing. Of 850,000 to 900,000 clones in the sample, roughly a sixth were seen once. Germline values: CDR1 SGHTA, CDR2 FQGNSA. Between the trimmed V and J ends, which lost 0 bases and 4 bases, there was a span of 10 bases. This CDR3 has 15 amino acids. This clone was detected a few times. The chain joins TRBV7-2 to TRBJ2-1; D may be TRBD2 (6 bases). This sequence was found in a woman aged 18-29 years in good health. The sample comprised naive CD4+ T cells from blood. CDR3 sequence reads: CASSLATGLYNEQFF. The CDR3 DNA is TGTGCCAGCAGCTTAGCGACGGGACTTTACAATGAGCAGTTCTTC.